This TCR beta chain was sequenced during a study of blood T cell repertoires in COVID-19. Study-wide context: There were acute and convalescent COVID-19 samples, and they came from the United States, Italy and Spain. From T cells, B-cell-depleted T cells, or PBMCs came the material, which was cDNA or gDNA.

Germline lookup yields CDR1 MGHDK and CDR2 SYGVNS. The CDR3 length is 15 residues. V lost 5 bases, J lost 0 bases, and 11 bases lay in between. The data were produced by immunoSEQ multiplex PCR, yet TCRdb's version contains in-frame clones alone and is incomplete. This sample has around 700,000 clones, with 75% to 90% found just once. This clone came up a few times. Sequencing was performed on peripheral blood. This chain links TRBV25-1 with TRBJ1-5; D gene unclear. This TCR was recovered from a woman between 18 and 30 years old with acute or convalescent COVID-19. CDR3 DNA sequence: TGTGCCAGCAGTCCCCCGGGGAATAGCAATCAGCCCCAGCATTTT. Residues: CASSPPGNSNQPQHF.